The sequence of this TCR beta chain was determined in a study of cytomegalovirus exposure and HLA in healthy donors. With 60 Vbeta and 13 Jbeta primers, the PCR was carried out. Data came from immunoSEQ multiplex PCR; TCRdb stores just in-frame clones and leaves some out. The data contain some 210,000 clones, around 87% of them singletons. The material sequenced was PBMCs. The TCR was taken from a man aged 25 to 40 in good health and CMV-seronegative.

CDR3 protein: CASSLGGGIGLASADTQYF. CDR3 nucleotide sequence: TGTGCCAGCAGTCTAGGCGGGGGGATCGGACTAGCTTCGGCAGATACGCAGTATTTT. This chain joins TRBV7-2 and TRBJ2-3, with 8 bases aligning to TRBD2. Trimming cost V 6 bases and J 4 bases; bases outside gene matches: 21. CDR1 is SGHTA and CDR2 is FQGNSA in the germline V gene. The length of the CDR3 is 19 residues.